One sample yielded the 2 T cell receptor beta chains listed below, sequenced in a study of blood T cell repertoires in COVID-19. TCRdb keeps only in-frame clones here, not all; method: immunoSEQ multiplex PCR. Of over 100,000 clones listed, 70% to 90% are singletons. The specimen sequenced was peripheral blood. The receptors stem from a woman aged 55-69 years with acute or convalescent COVID-19.

The chain carries TRBV4-3 and TRBJ2-3, with 8 bases that match TRBD2. CDR3 size: 15 residues. Germline V lookup: CDR1 LGHNA, CDR2 YSLEER. The junction had 7 bases not matched to a gene; V was cut back by 3 bases and J by 5 bases. The CDR3 reads CASSQTSGSGDTQYF. Written as DNA, the CDR3 is TGCGCCAGCAGCCAGACGAGCGGGAGCGGAGATACGCAGTATTTT.

This chain links TRBV18 with TRBJ1-1; TRBD1 aligns across 7 bases. V lost 2 bases to trimming and J lost 5 bases; unmatched junction nucleotides: 11. This CDR3 region has 16 residues. From germline, CDR1 is KGHSH and CDR2 LQKENI. As DNA, the CDR3 is TGTGCCAGCTCACCAAGAGGACAGGCCTTTTTTACTGAAGCTTTCTTT. Residues: CASSPRGQAFFTEAFF. The variable domain in full, completed from reference TRBV18 and TRBJ1-1, reads NAGVMQNPRHLVRRRGQEARLRCSPMKGHSHVYWYRQLPEEGLKFMVYLQKENIIDESGMPKERFSAEFPKEGPSILRIQQVVRGDSAAYFCASSPRGQAFFTEAFFGQGTRLTVV.